These T cell receptor beta chains were read from a single sample in a study of glioma-infiltrating T cells after dendritic cell vaccination. Assay used: immunoSEQ multiplex PCR; TCRdb lists only in-frame clones, some missing. The data hold approximately 93,000 clones, with 85% observed a single time. The material sequenced was blood, taken after dendritic cell vaccination. The receptors come from a human donor with glioblastoma. Each CDR3 is given with its conserved first and last residue. The order of the fields is clone size, J gene, V gene, D gene, CDR3 DNA, CDR3 protein. A D gene is named only where the DNA matches it firmly. Clone size is given for some rows only: seen once, a few or many times, or a class if the clone is expanded.

clone_size: -
j_call: TRBJ1-2
v_call: TRBV10-3
d_call: TRBD1
cdr3_nt: TGTGCCACACGGGACAGGGTTGGATATGGCTACACCTTC
cdr3_aa: CATRDRVGYGYTF

clone_size: -
j_call: TRBJ2-7
v_call: TRBV27
d_call: TRBD1
cdr3_nt: TGTGCCAGCAGTTTCGGACAGGGCTACGAGCAGTACTTC
cdr3_aa: CASSFGQGYEQYF

clone_size: -
j_call: TRBJ2-7
v_call: TRBV27
d_call: TRBD1
cdr3_nt: TGTGCCAGCAGTTGGAAACAGGGGGCTCCATACGAGCAGTACTTC
cdr3_aa: CASSWKQGAPYEQYF

clone_size: -
j_call: TRBJ1-1
v_call: TRBV5-5
d_call: -
cdr3_nt: TGTGCCAGCAGCATAAGTACAGGGTTCTCTGAAGCTTTCTTT
cdr3_aa: CASSISTGFSEAFF

clone_size: -
j_call: TRBJ2-7
v_call: TRBV5-1
d_call: TRBD1
cdr3_nt: TGCGCCAGCAGCTTGGCCATCAGGGGGCACTCCTACGAGCAGTACTTC
cdr3_aa: CASSLAIRGHSYEQYF

clone_size: medium-sized
j_call: TRBJ2-7
v_call: TRBV14
d_call: -
cdr3_nt: TGTGCCAGCAGGGAAGGAGACCTATTCTCCTACGAGCAGTACTTC
cdr3_aa: CASREGDLFSYEQYF

clone_size: -
j_call: TRBJ2-2
v_call: TRBV9
d_call: TRBD1
cdr3_nt: TGTGCCAGCAGCACCATTCCGGGACAGACGGACACCGGGGAGCTGTTTTTT
cdr3_aa: CASSTIPGQTDTGELFF

clone_size: -
j_call: TRBJ2-5
v_call: TRBV5-6
d_call: TRBD2
cdr3_nt: TGTGCCAGCAGCTTGGCGCGGGGGGCAGAAGAGACCCAGTACTTC
cdr3_aa: CASSLARGAEETQYF

clone_size: -
j_call: TRBJ1-1
v_call: TRBV4-3
d_call: TRBD1
cdr3_nt: TGCGCCAGCAGCACCAGGACAGGAGGAGGGACTGAAGCTTTCTTT
cdr3_aa: CASSTRTGGGTEAFF

clone_size: -
j_call: TRBJ2-1
v_call: TRBV28
d_call: TRBD2
cdr3_nt: TGTGCCAGCGTCTCTAGCGGGATCTACAATGAGCAGTTCTTC
cdr3_aa: CASVSSGIYNEQFF

clone_size: -
j_call: TRBJ2-7
v_call: TRBV9
d_call: TRBD2
cdr3_nt: TGTGCCAGCAGCGCCGGACTAGCGGGAGGGCCCTACGAGCAGTACTTC
cdr3_aa: CASSAGLAGGPYEQYF

clone_size: -
j_call: TRBJ1-1
v_call: TRBV12-5
d_call: -
cdr3_nt: TGTGCTAGTGCTCAATCCGGGGGGCGAGGTACTGAAGCTTTCTTT
cdr3_aa: CASAQSGGRGTEAFF

clone_size: -
j_call: TRBJ1-1
v_call: TRBV30
d_call: -
cdr3_nt: TGTGCCTGGAGTGTATGGCAGGCGAACACTGAAGCTTTCTTT
cdr3_aa: CAWSVWQANTEAFF

clone_size: few
j_call: TRBJ2-7
v_call: TRBV5-4
d_call: TRBD1
cdr3_nt: TGTGCCAGCAGCCCGACAGGGACGGTATACGAGCAGTACTTC
cdr3_aa: CASSPTGTVYEQYF

clone_size: -
j_call: TRBJ2-1
v_call: TRBV5-1
d_call: TRBD1
cdr3_nt: TGCGCCAGCAGCTTGGCGACAGGGGGTAGCTCCTACAATGAGCAGTTCTTC
cdr3_aa: CASSLATGGSSYNEQFF

clone_size: -
j_call: TRBJ2-5
v_call: TRBV30
d_call: -
cdr3_nt: TGTGCCTGGAGTGTATCCATGTTCGAGACCCAGTACTTC
cdr3_aa: CAWSVSMFETQYF

clone_size: -
j_call: TRBJ2-5
v_call: TRBV6-1
d_call: TRBD2
cdr3_nt: TGTGCCAGCAGTGAAGCGGCGGGGGGGCAGGAGACCCAGTACTTC
cdr3_aa: CASSEAAGGQETQYF

clone_size: -
j_call: TRBJ2-6
v_call: TRBV6-5
d_call: TRBD1
cdr3_nt: TGTGCCAGCAGAAAGACAGGGGGAAAAAGCGTCCTGACTTTC
cdr3_aa: CASRKTGGKSVLTF

clone_size: -
j_call: TRBJ1-4
v_call: TRBV28
d_call: TRBD1
cdr3_nt: TGTGCCGGAGGGACAGGGGGGCCAGGGGAACTGTTTTTT
cdr3_aa: CAGGTGGPGELFF

clone_size: once
j_call: TRBJ2-5
v_call: TRBV7-2
d_call: -
cdr3_nt: TGTGCCAGCAGCTTAGGGCAGGGGGAGACCCAGTACTTC
cdr3_aa: CASSLGQGETQYF

clone_size: once
j_call: TRBJ2-7
v_call: TRBV6-5
d_call: TRBD2
cdr3_nt: TGTGCCAGCAGTCGACAGCGGGAGGTCAACGAGCAGTACTTC
cdr3_aa: CASSRQREVNEQYF

clone_size: -
j_call: TRBJ1-2
v_call: TRBV9
d_call: -
cdr3_nt: TGTGCCAGCAGCGTAGGGCCCCTGGGGGCGGCTGGCTACACCTTC
cdr3_aa: CASSVGPLGAAGYTF

clone_size: -
j_call: TRBJ2-7
v_call: TRBV6-5
d_call: TRBD2
cdr3_nt: TGTGCCAGCAGTTATTTGACTAGCGGGAGAAACGAGCAGTACTTC
cdr3_aa: CASSYLTSGRNEQYF

clone_size: -
j_call: TRBJ2-3
v_call: TRBV5-1
d_call: TRBD2
cdr3_nt: TGCGCCAGCAGCTTGACGCGGGGAGGGGATACGCAGTATTTT
cdr3_aa: CASSLTRGGDTQYF

clone_size: -
j_call: TRBJ2-7
v_call: TRBV6-5
d_call: TRBD1
cdr3_nt: TGTGCCAGCAGTTACTCCGGACAGGGCTACGAGCAGTACTTC
cdr3_aa: CASSYSGQGYEQYF

clone_size: once
j_call: TRBJ1-1
v_call: TRBV29-1
d_call: TRBD1
cdr3_nt: TGCAGCGCAGGGGGATGGAACACTGAAGCTTTCTTT
cdr3_aa: CSAGGWNTEAFF

clone_size: -
j_call: TRBJ2-7
v_call: TRBV7-9
d_call: -
cdr3_nt: TGTGCCAGCAGCTTAGCGATGGGGCCCTACGAGCAGTACTTC
cdr3_aa: CASSLAMGPYEQYF

clone_size: -
j_call: TRBJ1-2
v_call: TRBV7-9
d_call: -
cdr3_nt: TGTGCCAGCAGCTTGCGGGACGGCCTTCTCTACACCTTC
cdr3_aa: CASSLRDGLLYTF

clone_size: -
j_call: TRBJ1-1
v_call: TRBV9
d_call: TRBD1
cdr3_nt: TGTGCCAGCAGCACGACAGGGGGTAAGACTGAAGCTTTCTTT
cdr3_aa: CASSTTGGKTEAFF

clone_size: -
j_call: TRBJ2-7
v_call: TRBV13
d_call: -
cdr3_nt: TGTGCCAGCAGCTTAGAAGCGGGTGCCAGGTCCTACGAGCAGTACTTC
cdr3_aa: CASSLEAGARSYEQYF

clone_size: -
j_call: TRBJ2-1
v_call: TRBV19
d_call: TRBD2
cdr3_nt: TGTGCCAGTAGTGAAATAGCGGGGGGGGACAATGAGCAGTTCTTC
cdr3_aa: CASSEIAGGDNEQFF

clone_size: -
j_call: TRBJ2-5
v_call: TRBV7-2
d_call: TRBD1
cdr3_nt: TGTGCCAGCAGCTTAGTGGGACAGGTGGACGGAGAGACCCAGTACTTC
cdr3_aa: CASSLVGQVDGETQYF

clone_size: -
j_call: TRBJ2-1
v_call: TRBV27
d_call: TRBD2
cdr3_nt: TGTGCCAGCAGTTTATCCCGGACTAGCGGGAATGAGCAGTTCTTC
cdr3_aa: CASSLSRTSGNEQFF

clone_size: once
j_call: TRBJ1-2
v_call: TRBV6-1
d_call: TRBD1
cdr3_nt: TGTGCCAGCAGTGAAGCGCACGGGACAGTCTATGGCTACACCTTC
cdr3_aa: CASSEAHGTVYGYTF

clone_size: -
j_call: TRBJ2-1
v_call: TRBV28
d_call: TRBD2
cdr3_nt: TGTGCCAGCAGTTTTAGCGGGGGGCGATCCTACAATGAGCAGTTCTTC
cdr3_aa: CASSFSGGRSYNEQFF

clone_size: -
j_call: TRBJ2-1
v_call: TRBV5-1
d_call: TRBD2
cdr3_nt: TGCGCCAGCAAGTTTCTTCCTAGCGGGAATTACAATGAGCAGTTCTTC
cdr3_aa: CASKFLPSGNYNEQFF

clone_size: few
j_call: TRBJ1-2
v_call: TRBV30
d_call: -
cdr3_nt: TGTGCCTGGATAGCAGGGTTGGGAGGCTACACCTTC
cdr3_aa: CAWIAGLGGYTF

clone_size: -
j_call: TRBJ2-7
v_call: TRBV18
d_call: TRBD1
cdr3_nt: TGTGCCAGCTCTTCCGGGACAGGGGATCCCTACGAGCAGTACTTC
cdr3_aa: CASSSGTGDPYEQYF

clone_size: -
j_call: TRBJ1-5
v_call: TRBV2
d_call: -
cdr3_nt: TGTGCCAGCAAACGGACAGTCCTTAGCAATCAGCCCCAGCATTTT
cdr3_aa: CASKRTVLSNQPQHF

clone_size: -
j_call: TRBJ2-7
v_call: TRBV9
d_call: TRBD1
cdr3_nt: TGTGCCAGCAGCCCCCAGGGGGCAGGCTACGAGCAGTACTTC
cdr3_aa: CASSPQGAGYEQYF

clone_size: -
j_call: TRBJ2-7
v_call: TRBV7-2
d_call: TRBD2
cdr3_nt: TGTGCCAGCAGCTTAAGGGGGGCTAGCGGGCTCCCCTACGAGCAGTACTTC
cdr3_aa: CASSLRGASGLPYEQYF

clone_size: -
j_call: TRBJ1-1
v_call: TRBV9
d_call: -
cdr3_nt: TGTGCCAGCAGCGGGCAGGGATACACTGAAGCTTTCTTT
cdr3_aa: CASSGQGYTEAFF

clone_size: -
j_call: TRBJ1-3
v_call: TRBV7-6
d_call: -
cdr3_nt: TGTGCCAGCAGCCCCACGGGTCTATCTGGAAACACCATATATTTT
cdr3_aa: CASSPTGLSGNTIYF

clone_size: -
j_call: TRBJ1-6
v_call: TRBV18
d_call: -
cdr3_nt: TGTGCCAGCTCGCCAGCTCAGGGTAGTCGCTATAATTCACCCCTCCACTTT
cdr3_aa: CASSPAQGSRYNSPLHF

clone_size: -
j_call: TRBJ2-1
v_call: TRBV28
d_call: -
cdr3_nt: TGTGCCAGCAGTTTATTAAGGAGGGGTACAGCCAATGAGCAGTTCTTC
cdr3_aa: CASSLLRRGTANEQFF

clone_size: -
j_call: TRBJ1-1
v_call: TRBV5-5
d_call: -
cdr3_nt: TGTGCCAGCAGCTGGGGAGGGGCTATGAACACTGAAGCTTTCTTT
cdr3_aa: CASSWGGAMNTEAFF

clone_size: -
j_call: TRBJ1-1
v_call: TRBV28
d_call: -
cdr3_nt: TGTGCCAGCAGTTTAGTTTTCGGGTTTGAAGCTTTCTTT
cdr3_aa: CASSLVFGFEAFF

clone_size: once
j_call: TRBJ2-7
v_call: TRBV5-1
d_call: -
cdr3_nt: TGCGCCAGCAGCTTGGGGACAGCAACCTACGAGCAGTACTTC
cdr3_aa: CASSLGTATYEQYF

clone_size: once
j_call: TRBJ2-6
v_call: TRBV5-1
d_call: -
cdr3_nt: TGCGCCAGCAGCTTGGGAGCCGGGACACCGTCTGGGGCCAACGTCCTGACTTTC
cdr3_aa: CASSLGAGTPSGANVLTF

clone_size: once
j_call: TRBJ1-1
v_call: TRBV27
d_call: -
cdr3_nt: TGTGCCAGCAGTCATATACAGGTCAACACTGAAGCTTTCTTT
cdr3_aa: CASSHIQVNTEAFF

clone_size: -
j_call: TRBJ2-3
v_call: TRBV19
d_call: TRBD1
cdr3_nt: TGTGCCAGTAGTAGACAGGGGTTAGATACGCAGTATTTT
cdr3_aa: CASSRQGLDTQYF

clone_size: few
j_call: TRBJ1-6
v_call: TRBV19
d_call: TRBD1
cdr3_nt: TGTGCCACCAGGGGGACAGGGAGGTCACCCCTCCACTTT
cdr3_aa: CATRGTGRSPLHF

clone_size: -
j_call: TRBJ2-7
v_call: TRBV28
d_call: TRBD1
cdr3_nt: TGTGCCAGCATCACTCGGACAGGGGGTCCCTACGAGCAGTACTTC
cdr3_aa: CASITRTGGPYEQYF

clone_size: -
j_call: TRBJ2-1
v_call: TRBV5-4
d_call: -
cdr3_nt: TGTGCCAGCAGCCTGGACAGCTCCTACAATGAGCAGTTCTTC
cdr3_aa: CASSLDSSYNEQFF